These 26 T cell receptor beta chains originate from one sample sequenced in a study of shared clonotypes between healthy human individuals. The data were produced by immunoSEQ multiplex PCR, yet TCRdb's version contains in-frame clones alone and is incomplete. The table lists around 120,000 clones, about 67% of them singletons. Input material: memory CD8+ T cells sorted from blood. The subset was: CD45RO+ cells pooled with CCR7-negative TemRA cells. The source is a woman in her 30s in good health.

This clone has only a few counts. The chain carries TRBV27 and TRBJ2-1; TRBD2 matches 8 bases. CDR3 length: 13 amino acids. V lost 8 bases and J lost 13; bases outside the gene matches: 13. Germline-derived CDR1 and CDR2 are MNHEY and SMNVEV (reference sequence). This CDR3 is CASGMLGTREQFF. The CDR3 coding sequence is TGTGCCAGCGGTATGTTAGGGACTAGAGAACAGTTCTTC.

The rearrangement joins TRBV19 to TRBJ1-5; 9 bases agree with TRBD1. Germline V lookup: CDR1 LNHDA, CDR2 SQIVND (reference sequence). V lost 8 bases and J lost 0; bases outside the gene matches: 11. There are 17 residues in the CDR3. The DNA for the CDR3 is TGTGCCAGTGCACGGACAGGGGCTTTAGCTAGCAATCAGCCCCAGCATTTT. Protein: CASARTGALASNQPQHF.

The V call is TRBV5-1, the J call TRBJ2-4; D may match TRBD1 or TRBD2 (6 bases each). Germline V CDR1 and CDR2: SGHRS, YFSETQ. This CDR3 contains 14 residues. Trimming stripped 4 bases from V and 5 bases from J, with 13 bases between. DNA of the CDR3: TGCGCCAGCAGCGCCAGGGGAGGCGAAAACATTCAGTACTTC. This sequence encodes CASSARGGENIQYF.

CDR3 in amino acids: CASSHWTGPNTEAFF. As DNA, the CDR3 is TGTGCCAGCAGTCATTGGACAGGCCCGAACACTGAAGCTTTCTTT. The rearrangement joins TRBV6-5 to TRBJ1-1, with TRBD1 identical over 7 bases. V was pared by 5 bases and J by 1 base, with 7 bases of the junction left unmatched. This CDR3 contains 15 residues. The germline V gene encodes CDR1 MNHEY and CDR2 SVGAGI.

The chain recombines TRBV11-2 with TRBJ2-3; 7 bases fit TRBD2. The V gene's germline CDR1 is SGHAT and CDR2 FQNNGV. V was pared by 5 bases and J by 4 bases, with 15 bases of the junction left unmatched. The CDR3 runs to 17 residues. In nucleotides, the CDR3 is TGTGCCAGCAGCCTAAGGACTAGAGGGTGGGGTTCAGATACGCAGTATTTT. Its protein product is CASSLRTRGWGSDTQYF.

The gene calls are TRBV25-1 and TRBJ1-1; 7 positions match TRBD1. V trimming: 2 bases; J trimming: 10 bases; junction bases outside the gene matches: 4. Per the germline V gene, CDR1 is MGHDK and CDR2 is SYGVNS. The CDR3 runs to 12 residues. The CDR3 loop is CASSERAGGAFF. The CDR3 nucleotides are TGTGCCAGCAGTGAACGCGCAGGGGGAGCTTTCTTT.

V gene TRBV7-9 combines with J gene TRBJ1-1; D not certain. Per the germline V gene, CDR1 is SEHNR and CDR2 is FQNEAQ (reference sequence). Trimming removed 6 bases from V and 0 bases from J, with 8 bases in between. The CDR3 is 13 amino acids. The CDR3 coding sequence is TGTGCCAGCAGGGTTTCGATGAACACTGAAGCTTTCTTT. Protein product: CASRVSMNTEAFF.

This clone turned up a few times. The chain couples TRBV27 to TRBJ2-7; unclear D gene. The CDR3 consists of 11 residues. The V and J ends lost 3 bases and 4 bases respectively, with 4 bases between them. Germline V CDR1 and CDR2: MNHEY, SMNVEV (reference sequence). The CDR3 DNA follows: TGTGCCAGCAGTTTCGGGTACGAGCAGTACTTC. Translation gives CASSFGYEQYF.

The chain has TRBV7-9 and TRBJ2-4, with D perhaps TRBD1 (5 bases). The germline CDR1 and CDR2 sequences are SEHNR and FQNEAQ (reference sequence). The CDR3 consists of 16 residues. The ends were cut back, 4 bases at V and 1 base at J, with 14 bases in the middle. CDR3 sequence reads: CASSWSSHRAKNIQYF. The CDR3, as DNA: TGTGCCAGCAGCTGGTCTAGTCACAGGGCCAAAAACATTCAGTACTTC. Filled out from reference TRBV7-9 and TRBJ2-4, the complete variable domain reads DTGVSQNPRHKITKRGQNVTFRCDPISEHNRLYWYRQTLGQGPEFLTYFQNEAQLEKSRLLSDRFSAERPKGSFSTLEIQRTEQGDSAMYLCASSWSSHRAKNIQYFGAGTRLSVL.

The V and J genes are TRBV15 and TRBJ2-3; TRBD1 agrees at 7 bases. Germline V gene lookup returns CDR1 LNHNV and CDR2 YYDKDF (reference sequence). V shed 0 bases, J shed 0 bases, and the junction held 12 bases outside the gene matches. The CDR3 extends over 19 amino acids. The CDR3 nucleotides are TGTGCCACCAGCAGAGATATCCGGGACAGCGAACGTAGCACAGATACGCAGTATTTT. Translated: CATSRDIRDSERSTDTQYF.

The V call is TRBV6-1, the J call TRBJ2-6; D gene ambiguous. CDR3 length: 15 residues. V shed 3 bases and J shed 0 bases, with 6 bases lying between them. Germline CDR1 MNHNS, CDR2 SASEGT. CDR3 DNA: TGTGCCAGCAGTGACGTTACCTCTGGGGCCAACGTCCTGACTTTC. Translation gives CASSDVTSGANVLTF.

The chain joins TRBV28 to TRBJ2-2; 7 nucleotides agree with TRBD2. The CDR3 totals 18 residues. Germline V gene lookup returns CDR1 MDHEN and CDR2 SYDVKM. V was pared by 3 bases and J by 1 base, with 11 bases of the junction left unmatched. The CDR3 bases are TGTGCCAGCAGTTTTGGCGGGAGTGCGTTTGGGAACACCGGGGAGCTGTTTTTT. Translation: CASSFGGSAFGNTGELFF.

This chain joins TRBV10-3 and TRBJ2-5, with 11 bases lining up with TRBD2. The CDR3 is made up of 16 amino acids. Looked up from germline, CDR1 is ENHRY and CDR2 is SYGVKD. The V segment lost 4 bases and the J segment 9 bases; nucleotides outside the gene matches: 13. CDR3 residues: CAISGGGLAGGTAQYF. CDR3 nucleotide sequence: TGTGCCATCAGTGGCGGAGGGCTAGCGGGAGGTACGGCCCAGTACTTC.

This chain joins TRBV28 and TRBJ2-3; 9 bases line up with TRBD2. Germline V gives CDR1 MDHEN, CDR2 SYDVKM. V shed 4 bases and J 3 bases; nucleotides not matched to a gene: 11. The CDR3 is made up of 17 amino acids. Here the CDR3 reads CASSSPESLAGTDTQYF. The CDR3 DNA reads TGTGCCAGCAGTTCCCCCGAGTCACTAGCGGGTACAGATACGCAGTATTTT.

The sample holds a few counts of this clone. The CDR3: CASSDQGARTSAEEQYF. DNA of the CDR3: TGTGCCAGCAGTGATCAAGGGGCTAGGACTAGCGCGGAGGAGCAGTACTTC. This rearrangement joins TRBV25-1 to TRBJ2-5; 9 positions agree with TRBD2. The V and J ends lost 3 bases and 11 bases, in that order; junction bases with no gene match: 19. Germline CDR1 and CDR2: MGHDK and SYGVNS. The CDR3 runs 17 residues.

The genes are TRBV28 and TRBJ1-2; no reliable D call. The CDR3 is made up of 13 amino acids. V was shortened by 0 bases and J by 7 bases, with 9 bases between the two germline ends. Germline V gene lookup returns CDR1 MDHEN and CDR2 SYDVKM. This CDR3 is CASSLWSPSGYTF. DNA of the CDR3: TGTGCCAGCAGTTTATGGTCCCCCTCTGGCTACACCTTC.

J is TRBJ1-1 and V is TRBV10-1; unclear D gene. CDR1 is WNHNN, CDR2 SYGVQD, per germline (reference sequence). CDR3 length equals 17 residues. Trimming cost V 0 bases and J 1 base, with 15 bases left between them. The CDR3 is CASSESTLVRWNTEAFF. As DNA, the CDR3 is TGCGCCAGCAGTGAGTCGACTCTAGTCCGGTGGAACACTGAAGCTTTCTTT.

The chain links TRBV29-1 to TRBJ2-5; D uncertain. The DNA end is a closer match to TRBJ2-7, so the J assignment may be wrong. CDR1 and CDR2 from the germline V gene are SQVTM and ANQGSEA. This CDR3 comprises 11 residues. The CDR3 here is CSVEEAHEQYF. The CDR3 coding sequence is TGCAGCGTTGAAGAGGCCCACGAGCAGTACTTC.

This clone was seen a handful of times. This chain links TRBV11-2 with TRBJ2-5; D not resolved. The ends were cut back, 1 base at V and 4 bases at J, with 4 bases in the middle. This CDR3 spans 12 amino acids. Germline CDR1 and CDR2: SGHAT and FQNNGV. The CDR3 sequence: CASSLVRETQYF. In DNA, the CDR3 is TGTGCCAGCAGCTTAGTACGAGAGACCCAGTACTTC.

This clone was seen a few times. The CDR3 spells CASRTQGSGYTF. The CDR3 coding sequence is TGTGCCAGCAGGACCCAGGGGTCTGGCTACACCTTC. The chain employs TRBV6-1 and TRBJ1-2; possibly TRBD1 for D (6 bases). This CDR3 region has 12 residues. The V end lost 6 bases, the J end lost 7 bases, and 12 bases lay between the germline ends. CDR1 is MNHNS, CDR2 SASEGT, per germline.

This chain joins TRBV15 and TRBJ2-1; D might be TRBD2 (5 bases). Per the germline V gene, CDR1 is LNHNV and CDR2 is YYDKDF (reference sequence). This CDR3 contains 15 residues. With 1 base removed from V and 5 bases from J, the gap between germline ends came to 12 bases. CDR3 nucleotide sequence: TGTGCCACCAGCAGAGGTACTAGTAGGAACAATGAGCAGTTCTTC. Its protein product is CATSRGTSRNNEQFF.

This chain links TRBV28 with TRBJ1-5, with 7 nucleotides matching TRBD1. The CDR3 has 17 residues. Germline V gene sequence: CDR1 MDHEN, CDR2 SYDVKM. Trimming at V came to 6 bases and at J to 1 base, leaving 12 bases not matched to a gene. Here the CDR3 reads CASSSPQEGASNQPQHF. The CDR3 nucleotides are TGTGCCAGCAGCTCCCCCCAAGAGGGGGCAAGCAATCAGCCCCAGCATTTT. The whole variable domain, filled in from reference TRBV28 and TRBJ1-5, reads DVKVTQSSRYLVKRTGEKVFLECVQDMDHENMFWYRQDPGLGLRLIYFSYDVKMKEKGDIPEGYSVSREKKERFSLILESASTNQTSMYLCASSSPQEGASNQPQHFGDGTRLSIL.

V usage is TRBV5-1 and J usage is TRBJ2-7; maybe TRBD2 (5 bases). This CDR3 has 12 amino acids. CDR1 and CDR2 from the germline V gene are SGHRS and YFSETQ. V dropped 4 bases and J dropped 5 bases, with 10 bases sitting between them. CDR3 sequence: CASSGLAHEQYF. Written as DNA, the CDR3 is TGCGCCAGCAGCGGACTGGCCCACGAGCAGTACTTC.

The J gene is TRBJ2-6, the V gene TRBV4-1, with a possible D match to TRBD1 (5 bases). This CDR3 is 16 amino acids long. Germline CDR1 and CDR2: MGHRA and YSYEKL. Trimming removed 1 base at V and 2 bases at J, with 9 bases between. The CDR3, as DNA: TGCGCCAGCAGCCAAGTTAGGGGCACTGGGGCCAACGTCCTGACTTTC. Translated: CASSQVRGTGANVLTF.

The rearrangement uses TRBV28 and TRBJ2-7, with TRBD1 matching 9 bases. CDR1 and CDR2 from the germline V gene are MDHEN and SYDVKM. This CDR3 is built from 14 residues. V lost 6 bases, J lost 6 bases, and 9 bases stayed unmatched. The CDR3 DNA reads TGTGCCAGCAGGGCGGACAGGGGAGTATCCGAGCAGTACTTC. Protein: CASRADRGVSEQYF.

The genes are TRBV10-3 and TRBJ1-4; 7 bases are shared with TRBD1. The V and J ends lost 0 bases and 3 bases, in that order; junction bases with no gene match: 1. Germline CDR1 ENHRY, CDR2 SYGVKD. The CDR3 length is 15 residues. The CDR3 region is CAISESGTANEKLFF. The CDR3 DNA reads TGTGCCATCAGTGAGTCTGGGACAGCTAATGAAAAACTGTTTTTT.